The next 23 T cell receptor beta chains were all read from a single sample in a study of T cells in Graves' hyperthyroidism and ophthalmopathy. The source material, RNA transcripts, was used to amplify TCR beta CDR3 regions. HTBI primers were used for first-round RT-PCR of the TCR CDR3. MiXCR, applied by TCRdb to the multiplex PCR reads, yields one record per CDR3 protein. In the table there are roughly 400,000 distinct CDR3 sequences, around 25% of which are singletons. Sequenced material: blood. The receptors derive from a man aged 50 or older with Graves' hyperthyroidism.

The chain combines TRBV11-1 with TRBJ1-5, with a possible D match to TRBD1 (5 bases). The length of the CDR3 is 15 residues. Trimming shortened V by 5 bases and J by 5 bases, and 16 bases separated the two germline ends. The germline V gene has CDR1 SGHAT and CDR2 FQDESV (reference sequence). CDR3 sequence reads: CASSVGTEPYQPQHF. The CDR3 DNA is TGTGCCAGCAGCGTAGGGACTGAACCTTATCAGCCCCAGCATTTT.

The chain joins TRBV30 to TRBJ2-7; D remains unclear. The CDR3 length is 15 residues. CDR1 and CDR2 (germline): GTSNPN, SVGIG (reference sequence). With 2 bases removed from V and 3 bases from J, the gap between germline ends came to 17 bases. CDR3 in DNA: TGTGCCTGGAGTAGGAGCTCTGGGGTAGGCTACGAGCAGTACTTC. Protein: CAWSRSSGVGYEQYF.

The CDR3 DNA reads TGTGCCAGCAGCCACGGGACCTCTGGAGGGACTGAAGCTTTCTTT. Translated: CASSHGTSGGTEAFF. The chain combines TRBV3-1 with TRBJ1-1; D may be TRBD1 (5 bases). The CDR3 consists of 15 residues. Germline V CDR1 and CDR2: LGHDT, YNNKEL (reference sequence). Trimming shortened V by 3 bases and J by 5 bases, and 16 bases separated the two germline ends.

The chain combines TRBV20-1 with TRBJ2-7, with D tentatively TRBD1 or TRBD2 (5 bases each). CDR1 and CDR2 from the germline V gene are DFQATT and SNEGSKA (reference sequence). The CDR3 length is 13 residues. The germline V and J ends were trimmed by 3 bases and 5 bases, with 14 bases remaining between them. CDR3 sequence: CSARSDRDHEQYF. In DNA, the CDR3 is TGCAGTGCTAGGTCGGATAGGGACCACGAGCAGTACTTC.

The rearrangement links TRBV5-5 to TRBJ1-1; D is ambiguous. From germline, CDR1 is SGHKS and CDR2 YYEKEE (reference sequence). Trimming removed 2 bases at V and 0 bases at J, with 5 bases between. This CDR3 contains 13 residues. The CDR3 sequence: CASSLYLNTEAFF. As DNA, the CDR3 is TGTGCCAGCAGCTTATACTTGAACACTGAAGCTTTCTTT.

This clonotype has more than one count but fewer than ten. The V gene is TRBV29-1, the J gene TRBJ2-7; 7 nucleotides align to TRBD1. This CDR3 is built from 14 residues. Germline CDR1 SQVTM, CDR2 ANQGSEA. The junction had 11 bases not matched to a gene; V was cut back by 5 bases and J by 4 bases. CDR3 protein: CSVYTGASGYEQYF. CDR3 in DNA: TGCAGCGTTTATACAGGGGCCTCGGGATACGAGCAGTACTTC.

This clonotype was seen a single time. The rearrangement uses TRBV6-1 and TRBJ2-3, with D possibly matching TRBD2 (5 bases). The CDR3 runs 14 residues. V was pared by 8 bases and J by 2 bases, with 14 bases between. Germline CDR1 and CDR2: MNHNS and SASEGT. CDR3 amino acids: CASCSSRHTDTQYF. The CDR3 coding sequence is TGTGCCAGCTGCTCTAGCAGGCACACAGATACGCAGTATTTT.

This clonotype has just a few counts. A much larger clone lies one base from this, so it may be a read error. The J gene is TRBJ2-5, the V gene TRBV7-7; D gene unclear. Trimming removed 2 bases from V and 0 bases from J, with 4 bases in between. Germline CDR1 is SSHAT and CDR2 is FNYEAQ (reference sequence). This CDR3 is 13 amino acids long. The DNA for the CDR3 is TGTGCCAGCAGCTTAAGGAACCAAGAGACCCAGTACTTC. Residues: CASSLRNQETQYF. Full variable domain (missing parts from reference TRBV7-7 and TRBJ2-5): GAGVSQSPRYKVTKRGQDVTLRCDPISSHATLYWYQQALGQGPEFLTYFNYEAQPDKSGLPSDRFSAERPEGSISTLTIQRTEQRDSAMYRCASSLRNQETQYFGPGTRLLVL.

This clonotype appeared a few times. The V and J genes are TRBV5-1 and TRBJ2-5; D might be TRBD2 (6 bases). Germline CDR1 is SGHRS and CDR2 is YFSETQ. This CDR3 is 15 amino acids long. V was clipped by 0 bases and J by 1 base, with 10 bases between them. The CDR3 nucleotides read TGCGCCAGCAGCTTGGGGGTTAGCGGCCAAGAGACCCAGTACTTC. Its translation: CASSLGVSGQETQYF.

This sequence joins TRBV3-1 and TRBJ2-7; D possibly corresponds to TRBD2 (6 bases). Trimming left V 1 base short and J 2 bases short, with 12 bases between. Germline V gene sequence: CDR1 LGHDT, CDR2 YNNKEL (reference sequence). This CDR3 has 15 amino acids. The CDR3 loop is CASSQGVAVPYEQYF. The CDR3 DNA follows: TGTGCCAGCAGCCAAGGAGTAGCGGTACCCTACGAGCAGTACTTC.

The chain couples TRBV3-1 to TRBJ1-1; 11 nucleotides line up with TRBD1. Unmatched junction bases numbered 7, after V lost 10 bases and J lost 3 bases. Germline V gives CDR1 LGHDT, CDR2 YNNKEL (reference sequence). CDR3 size: 14 residues. In DNA, the CDR3 is TGTGCCACCAGACGGGACAGGGGGGACACTGAAGCTTTCTTT. It translates to CATRRDRGDTEAFF.

In its sample, this clonotype was seen many times. The chain links TRBV12-3 or TRBV12-4 to TRBJ2-3; TRBD1 matches 8 bases. With 3 bases clipped from V and 7 bases from J, the junction kept 9 bases outside the gene matches. CDR3 length: 15 amino acids. CDR3 sequence: CASSFWTGSVNTQYF. In nucleotides, the CDR3 is TGTGCCAGCAGTTTCTGGACAGGGTCTGTGAATACGCAGTATTTT.

The count of this clonotype is one. The chain links TRBV2 to TRBJ2-3; D tentatively fits TRBD1 or TRBD2 (5 bases each). Trimming cost V 9 bases and J 12 bases, with 22 bases left between them. This CDR3 has 13 residues. Germline loops: CDR1 SNHLY, CDR2 FYNNEI. CDR3 loop: CASDPGALMFQYF. The CDR3 DNA is TGTGCCAGTGACCCCGGGGCCCTCATGTTCCAGTATTTT.

This clonotype was counted many times. J is TRBJ2-5 and V is TRBV20-1; TRBD2 agrees at 12 bases. The CDR3 totals 14 residues. Germline V gives CDR1 DFQATT, CDR2 SNEGSKA (reference sequence). The ends lost 1 base at V and 5 bases at J; junction bases unmatched: 2. For the CDR3, the DNA is TGCAGTGCTAGAGGACTAGCGGGAGATGAGACCCAGTACTTC. Translated: CSARGLAGDETQYF.

This clonotype was counted many times. The J gene is TRBJ2-1, the V gene TRBV3-1, with 9 bases fitting TRBD2. CDR1 LGHDT and CDR2 YNNKEL come from the germline V gene (reference sequence). The CDR3 is 16 amino acids. Unmatched junction bases numbered 4, after V lost 0 bases and J lost 4 bases. DNA for the CDR3: TGTGCCAGCAGCCAAGACCCAGCGGGAGGTTACAATGAGCAGTTCTTC. Translation: CASSQDPAGGYNEQFF.

The chain is built from TRBV7-2 and TRBJ2-1, with 9 bases that match TRBD2. CDR1 is SGHTA, CDR2 FQGNSA, per germline. J was trimmed by 4 bases and V by 4 bases; bases with no gene match: 11. CDR3 length equals 17 residues. In DNA form, the CDR3 reads TGTGCCAGCAGCTCACTGAGCGGGAGGAATAAGTACAATGAGCAGTTCTTC. It codes for CASSSLSGRNKYNEQFF.

This clonotype was seen more than once but under ten times. The rearrangement uses TRBV2 and TRBJ2-2; no clear D. Looked up from germline, CDR1 is SNHLY and CDR2 is FYNNEI. The CDR3 totals 14 residues. With 7 bases removed from V and 2 bases from J, the gap between germline ends came to 11 bases. CDR3 sequence (DNA): TGTGCCAGCATTGCACAACAAAACACCGGGGAGCTGTTTTTT. Its protein product is CASIAQQNTGELFF.

The chain links TRBV6-5 to TRBJ2-2; a possible D gene is TRBD2 (6 bases). The V end was cut by 3 bases, the J end by 5 bases, with 10 bases between. The CDR3 loop spans 14 amino acids. The germline V gene encodes CDR1 MNHEY and CDR2 SVGAGI. The CDR3 DNA follows: TGTGCCAGCAGTTATAGCGGAGAAACCGGGGAGCTGTTTTTT. It yields the protein CASSYSGETGELFF.

This clonotype was seen just once. The CDR3 protein is CASSGASGSTGELFF. CDR3 nucleotide sequence: TGTGCCAGCAGCGGTGCTAGCGGGAGCACCGGGGAGCTGTTTTTT. V and J are TRBV7-2 and TRBJ2-2; the match to TRBD2 covers 10 bases. This CDR3 spans 15 amino acids. Trimming cost V 5 bases and J 4 bases; bases outside gene matches: 4. Germline V gives CDR1 SGHTA, CDR2 FQGNSA.

In nucleotides, the CDR3 is TGTGCCAGCAGCCAACTAGACAGGGACTCTGAAGCTTTCTTT. Its translation: CASSQLDRDSEAFF. V usage is TRBV3-1 and J usage is TRBJ1-1; TRBD1 matches at 7 bases. Germline-derived CDR1 and CDR2 are LGHDT and YNNKEL (reference sequence). After removal of 2 bases from V and 6 bases from J, the junction contained 6 bases not matched to a gene. This CDR3 has 14 amino acids.

The rearrangement joins TRBV7-2 to TRBJ2-7, with TRBD1 matching 8 bases. V lost 9 bases and J lost 1; bases outside the gene matches: 11. The CDR3 loop spans 15 amino acids. Germline V lookup: CDR1 SGHTA, CDR2 FQGNSA. CDR3 in amino acids: CASSMARDRSYEQYF. The CDR3 region has the DNA TGTGCCAGTAGTATGGCTCGGGACAGGTCCTACGAGCAGTACTTC.

This clonotype was detected a few times. This sequence joins TRBV4-1 and TRBJ1-2; D is unclear. Germline CDR1 is MGHRA and CDR2 is YSYEKL. This CDR3 is built from 12 residues. The germline V and J ends were trimmed by 3 bases and 8 bases, with 10 bases remaining between them. The CDR3 region is CASSHGARGYTF. DNA for the CDR3: TGCGCCAGCAGCCACGGCGCTCGGGGCTACACCTTC.

As for this clonotype: At one of its ends the junction is not consistent with the germline gene, which may arise from a read error. CDR3 residues: CSARDLGETQHF. The CDR3 bases are TGCAGTGCTAGAGACCTGGGAGAGACCCAGCACTTC. The V call is TRBV20-1, the J call TRBJ2-5, with D possibly being TRBD2 (5 bases). Germline loops: CDR1 DFQATT, CDR2 SNEGSKA (reference sequence). The CDR3 consists of 12 residues.